This T cell receptor (beta chain) is from a study of T cell changes during pregnancy in multiple sclerosis. V lost 2 bases to trimming and J lost 7 bases, with 8 bases between them. In germline, CDR1 is SGHTA, CDR2 FQGNSA. The CDR3 loop spans 13 amino acids. TCRdb's table, derived via immunoSEQ multiplex PCR, lists solely in-frame clones and lacks some. The sample holds roughly 86,000 clones, around 94% seen once. The TCR sequence derives from a female donor with multiple sclerosis, enrolled in a pregnancy study. The V gene is TRBV7-2, the J gene TRBJ2-2; no definite D call. Sequenced material: peripheral blood, taken in the first trimester of pregnancy. The CDR3 here is CASSLMLSGELFF. The CDR3 DNA is TGTGCCAGCAGCTTAATGCTGAGCGGGGAGCTGTTTTTT.